This entry lists 30 T cell receptor beta chains sequenced from one sample in a study of blood T cell repertoires in COVID-19. Assay: immunoSEQ multiplex PCR; the TCRdb copy retains only in-frame clones and omits some. The sample lists about 150,000 clones, around 84% occurring once. The sequenced sample was peripheral blood. Receptors were obtained from an elderly man with acute or convalescent COVID-19.

This clone was picked up a small number of times. This chain joins TRBV5-8 and TRBJ1-1; 8 nucleotides match TRBD1. From germline, CDR1 is SGHTS and CDR2 YDEGEE. Germline trimming cut 5 bases from V and 5 bases from J; bases unmatched to any gene: 5. CDR3 length: 13 residues. CDR3 nucleotide sequence: TGTGCCAGCAGGACGGACAGGGTTACTGAAGCTTTCTTT. Protein sequence: CASRTDRVTEAFF. Looking up the rest from reference TRBV5-8 and TRBJ1-1 gives the full variable domain: EAGVTQSPTHLIKTRGQQATLRCSPISGHTSVYWYQQALGLGLQFLLWYDEGEERNRGNFPPRFSGRQFPNYSSELNVNALELEDSALYLCASRTDRVTEAFFGQGTRLTVV.

CDR3: CASSLEGASVTQYF. The DNA for the CDR3 is TGTGCCAGCAGCTTGGAAGGGGCGTCGGTTACGCAGTATTTT. The chain carries TRBV5-4 and TRBJ2-3, with D possibly matching TRBD1 (5 bases). Trimming removed 0 bases from V and 8 bases from J, with 13 bases in between. The CDR3 has 14 amino acids. Germline V lookup: CDR1 SGHNT, CDR2 YYREEE (reference sequence).

This sequence joins TRBV3-1 (or the pseudogene TRBV3-2) and TRBJ2-1, with D possibly TRBD2 on 5 matching bases. Trimming pared 4 bases from V and 6 bases from J, leaving 13 bases between. This CDR3 is 14 amino acids long. Germline loops: CDR1 LGHDT, CDR2 YNNKEL (reference sequence). The CDR3 nucleotides read TGTGCCAGCAGCCGGAGGACCGCCGCCAATGAGCAGTTCTTC. It specifies CASSRRTAANEQFF.

There are a few counts of this clone. CDR3 protein: CAWNPNRGAYYEQYF. CDR3 DNA: TGTGCCTGGAATCCGAACAGGGGCGCTTACTACGAGCAGTACTTC. This chain links TRBV30 with TRBJ2-7; TRBD1 matches at 7 bases. The ends lost 4 bases at V and 3 bases at J; junction bases unmatched: 12. Germline V gene data show CDR1 as GTSNPN and CDR2 as SVGIG (reference sequence). The CDR3 loop spans 15 amino acids.

The chain links TRBV2 to TRBJ2-3; D is unclear. Trimming took 2 bases from V and 1 from J, leaving 4 bases between them. The CDR3 is 13 amino acids. Per the germline V gene, CDR1 is SNHLY and CDR2 is FYNNEI. CDR3 sequence reads: CASSELGTDTQYF. The CDR3 DNA reads TGTGCCAGCAGTGAACTAGGCACAGATACGCAGTATTTT.

The chain joins TRBV6-5 to TRBJ1-2; tentative D call: TRBD1 (6 bases). CDR1 and CDR2 (germline): MNHEY, SVGAGI. V lost 4 bases and J lost 4, with 10 bases in between. This CDR3 comprises 13 residues. The DNA of the CDR3 is TGTGCCAGCAGTTCAGACAGGTTCTATGGCTACACCTTC. This codes for CASSSDRFYGYTF.

The rearrangement uses TRBV3-1 (or the pseudogene TRBV3-2) and TRBJ2-5; the D is unclear. The CDR3 has 13 residues. CDR1 and CDR2 (germline): LGHDT, YNNKEL (reference sequence). The V end lost 0 bases, the J end lost 6 bases, and 8 bases lay between the germline ends. The CDR3 coding sequence is TGTGCCAGCAGCCAAGATGAGATTCAGACCCAGTACTTC. It yields the protein CASSQDEIQTQYF.

The chain uses TRBV6-5 and TRBJ2-2, with D possibly being TRBD2 (5 bases). The germline V gene has CDR1 MNHEY and CDR2 SVGAGI. V shed 6 bases and J shed 2 bases, with 13 bases lying between them. CDR3 length equals 15 residues. CDR3 amino acids: CASRRLAGNTGELFF. The CDR3, as DNA: TGTGCCAGCAGACGGCTGGCGGGTAACACCGGGGAGCTGTTTTTT.

This clone was observed a handful of times. The V and J genes are TRBV7-2 and TRBJ1-2, with TRBD1 identical over 7 bases. CDR1 and CDR2 from the germline V gene are SGHTA and FQGNSA. The CDR3 contains 15 residues. The V gene end was trimmed by 1 base and the J gene end by 1 base; junction bases not matched to a gene: 3. Here the CDR3 reads CASSLGGQFNYGYTF. The CDR3 nucleotides read TGTGCCAGCAGCTTAGGGGGACAGTTTAACTATGGCTACACCTTC. The whole variable domain, remainder taken from reference TRBV7-2 and TRBJ1-2, is GAGVSQSPSNKVTEKGKDVELRCDPISGHTALYWYRQSLGQGLEFLIYFQGNSAPDKSGLPSDRFSAERTGGSVSTLTIQRTQQEDSAVYLCASSLGGQFNYGYTFGSGTRLTVV.

The chain couples TRBV11-3 to TRBJ2-3; TRBD2 aligns across 10 bases. The length of the CDR3 is 17 residues. The V gene end was trimmed by 1 base and the J gene end by 5 bases; junction bases not matched to a gene: 9. Germline assignment: CDR1 SGHNT and CDR2 YENEEA. The CDR3: CASSLGLAGSGRDTQYF. The CDR3 nucleotides are TGTGCCAGCAGCTTAGGACTAGCGGGCTCCGGGAGAGATACGCAGTATTTT.

The CDR3 bases are TGTGCCAGCTCACGGACAGACTCCTATAATTCACCCCTCCACTTT. Translating gives CASSRTDSYNSPLHF. This chain connects TRBV18 to TRBJ1-6, with D possibly TRBD1 on 6 matching bases. Trimming shortened V by 4 bases and J by 0 bases, and 7 bases separated the two germline ends. The CDR3 covers 15 residues. Germline CDR1 is KGHSH and CDR2 is LQKENI.

The sample holds a few counts of this clone. The chain employs TRBV10-1 and TRBJ2-7; D gene unclear. The V end lost 6 bases, the J end lost 3 bases, and 6 bases lay between the germline ends. Looked up from germline, CDR1 is WNHNN and CDR2 is SYGVQD (reference sequence). CDR3 length: 11 residues. The CDR3: CASRMSYEQYF. The CDR3, as DNA: TGCGCCAGCAGGATGAGCTACGAGCAGTACTTC.

In its sample, this clone was seen a few times. The chain uses TRBV30 and TRBJ1-5; D is undetermined. Germline loops: CDR1 GTSNPN, CDR2 SVGIG (reference sequence). Deletions cut 2 bases from V and 6 bases from J, with 8 bases between. CDR3 length: 12 residues. In DNA, the CDR3 is TGTGCCTGGAGTATGTCGGGTCAGCCCCAGCATTTT. It specifies CAWSMSGQPQHF.

The table lists this clone with a count of one. The CDR3 reads CASSTGQGARTEAFF. The CDR3 nucleotides are TGTGCCAGTAGTACAGGACAGGGGGCAAGGACTGAAGCTTTCTTT. V gene TRBV19 combines with J gene TRBJ1-1, with TRBD1 identical over 11 bases. Per the germline V gene, CDR1 is LNHDA and CDR2 is SQIVND (reference sequence). J gave up 5 bases and V 4 bases, and 6 bases lay outside the gene matches. This CDR3 region has 15 residues.

This chain connects TRBV5-1 to TRBJ2-5; the D is unclear. The CDR3 is made up of 13 amino acids. Germline lookup yields CDR1 SGHRS and CDR2 YFSETQ. Trimming took off 3 bases at V and 3 bases at J, with 9 bases between the two ends. The CDR3 region is CASSYGQKETQYF. DNA for the CDR3: TGCGCCAGCAGCTATGGCCAGAAAGAGACCCAGTACTTC.

CDR3 in amino acids: CASSDSGGFTEAFF. For the CDR3, the DNA is TGTGCCAGCAGTGATTCTGGGGGCTTTACTGAAGCTTTCTTT. The rearrangement joins TRBV6-1 to TRBJ1-1, with D tentatively TRBD1 (6 bases). The CDR3 covers 14 residues. The V gene's germline CDR1 is MNHNS and CDR2 SASEGT. Trimming took 3 bases from V and 5 from J, leaving 13 bases between them.

CDR3 DNA: TGTGCCAGCAAAGAGTCCGCGGCCGTCGTTGGCTACACCTTC. Its protein product is CASKESAAVVGYTF. The rearrangement joins TRBV7-2 to TRBJ1-2, with D hard to call. CDR3 length: 14 residues. Germline V CDR1 and CDR2: SGHTA, FQGNSA. With 7 bases removed from V and 7 bases from J, the gap between germline ends came to 19 bases.

Written as DNA, the CDR3 is TGTGCCAGTAGTACCCTGGCAGGGGGAAACTACAATGAGCAGTTCTTC. This codes for CASSTLAGGNYNEQFF. The chain is built from TRBV19 and TRBJ2-1; 7 nucleotides align to TRBD1. This CDR3 comprises 16 residues. The junction had 9 bases not matched to a gene; V was cut back by 4 bases and J by 3 bases. Germline V gene lookup returns CDR1 LNHDA and CDR2 SQIVND (reference sequence).

This clone was seen more than once but under ten times. The chain employs TRBV16 and TRBJ1-6; tentative D call: TRBD1 (5 bases). The CDR3 is 15 amino acids. Deletions cut 0 bases from V and 7 bases from J, with 10 bases between. Germline V CDR1 and CDR2: KGHSY, FQNENV. CDR3 sequence reads: CASSQSRVLNSPLHF. The CDR3 DNA reads TGTGCCAGCAGCCAATCCAGGGTTTTGAATTCACCCCTCCACTTT.

The chain uses TRBV13 and TRBJ1-2; D is unresolved. In germline, CDR1 is PRHDT, CDR2 FYEKMQ (reference sequence). Trimming took off 2 bases at V and 4 bases at J, with 11 bases between the two ends. The CDR3 loop spans 14 amino acids. The CDR3 DNA reads TGTGCCAGCAGCTTAATCACGCGAGGCTATGGCTACACCTTC. As protein: CASSLITRGYGYTF.

V usage is TRBV5-4 and J usage is TRBJ2-7, with TRBD2 as a possible D gene (5 bases). V lost 9 bases, J lost 4 bases, and 17 bases lay in between. CDR3 size: 13 residues. Looked up from germline, CDR1 is SGHNT and CDR2 is YYREEE (reference sequence). CDR3 loop: CATQKDRGYEQYF. The DNA of the CDR3 is TGTGCCACACAGAAGGACCGAGGGTACGAGCAGTACTTC.

This clone showed up just a few times. This chain links TRBV28 with TRBJ1-2; the D is unclear. The germline V gene encodes CDR1 MDHEN and CDR2 SYDVKM. The CDR3 is 14 residues long. The V end lost 1 base, the J end lost 7 bases, and 13 bases lay between the germline ends. CDR3 sequence: CASSLSAAGGGYTF. For the CDR3, the DNA is TGTGCCAGCAGTTTATCGGCGGCGGGAGGTGGCTACACCTTC.

The gene calls are TRBV19 and TRBJ2-2, with 12 bases aligning to TRBD1. V lost 5 bases to trimming and J lost 7 bases; unmatched junction nucleotides: 11. Germline-derived CDR1 and CDR2 are LNHDA and SQIVND (reference sequence). The CDR3 spans 17 residues. CDR3 region: CASSFTAGQGAIGELFF. The CDR3 DNA reads as TGTGCCAGTAGTTTCACGGCGGGACAGGGGGCGATCGGGGAGCTGTTTTTT.

V usage is TRBV6-2 or TRBV6-3 and J usage is TRBJ2-1, with 12 bases fitting TRBD2. CDR1 MNHEY and CDR2 SVGEGT come from the germline V gene. This CDR3 spans 16 amino acids. J gave up 6 bases and V 5 bases, and 8 bases lay outside the gene matches. Here the CDR3 reads CASSPIRTSGVNEQFF. The CDR3 nucleotides are TGTGCCAGCAGTCCGATCCGGACTAGCGGGGTCAATGAGCAGTTCTTC.

This clone has just one count. This sequence joins TRBV28 and TRBJ2-3, with 10 bases that match TRBD1. Germline CDR1 MDHEN, CDR2 SYDVKM. Germline trimming cut 4 bases from V and 3 bases from J; bases unmatched to any gene: 4. CDR3 length: 15 residues. As DNA, the CDR3 is TGTGCCAGCAGTTCGGGACAGGGGATTACAGATACGCAGTATTTT. It specifies CASSSGQGITDTQYF.

The chain joins TRBV19 to TRBJ1-1; a possible D gene is TRBD1 (5 bases). Deletions cut 9 bases from V and 0 bases from J, with 11 bases between. The CDR3 covers 13 residues. Germline CDR1 and CDR2: LNHDA and SQIVND (reference sequence). The CDR3 DNA sequence: TGTGCCAGCCGACAGCAAATGAACACTGAAGCTTTCTTT. Its protein is CASRQQMNTEAFF.

V and J are TRBV4-2 and TRBJ1-3; maybe TRBD1 (6 bases). The germline V gene encodes CDR1 LGHNA and CDR2 YNFKEQ. V was clipped by 1 base and J by 2 bases, with 12 bases between them. CDR3 length: 16 residues. The DNA of the CDR3 is TGTGCCAGCAGCCAAGCAGCGGGGGCTACTGGAAACACCATATATTTT. Protein: CASSQAAGATGNTIYF.

The rearrangement joins TRBV5-6 to TRBJ2-5; TRBD1 agrees at 7 bases. The CDR3 is 16 residues long. Per the germline V gene, CDR1 is SGHDT and CDR2 is YYEEEE. J lost 3 bases, V lost 4 bases, and 12 bases had no gene match. Here the CDR3 DNA reads TGTGCCAGCAGCCTAGACACTGGACAGGTGGAAGAGACCCAGTACTTC. Protein: CASSLDTGQVEETQYF.

The V gene is TRBV9, the J gene TRBJ2-4; possibly TRBD1 for D (6 bases). The CDR3 is 14 residues long. The germline V and J ends were trimmed by 1 base and 8 bases, with 13 bases remaining between them. Germline assignment: CDR1 SGDLS and CDR2 YYNGEE. CDR3 region: CASSVRTDGDIQYF. The CDR3 DNA is TGTGCCAGCAGCGTACGGACAGATGGAGACATTCAGTACTTC.

Notes on this clone: At the DNA level, this CDR3 is encoded by other sequences in the same sample as well. J is TRBJ2-7 and V is TRBV6-2 or TRBV6-3; no reliable D call. Germline V gives CDR1 MNHEY, CDR2 SVGEGT. V was shortened by 2 bases and J by 4 bases, with 3 bases between the two germline ends. The CDR3 runs to 11 residues. The CDR3 spells CASSYLYEQYF. CDR3 bases: TGTGCCAGCAGTTACCTGTACGAGCAGTACTTC.